The T cell receptor (beta chain) under discussion was sequenced for a study of T cells in Graves' hyperthyroidism and ophthalmopathy. Researchers amplified the TCR beta CDR3 regions from RNA transcripts. First-round RT-PCR targeting the TCR CDR3 was performed with the HTBI primer set. TCRdb reprocessed the multiplex PCR reads with MiXCR, giving one entry per CDR3 protein. The sample gives approximately 570,000 distinct CDR3 sequences, 15% to 20% of which show up once; roughly 44% is in the top ten. V shed 3 bases and J shed 0 bases, with 14 bases lying between them. The CDR3 length is 16 residues. Germline CDR1 LGHDT, CDR2 YNNKEL (reference sequence). This clonotype was seen ten or more times.

The sequencing input was blood. This TCR came from a man between 35 and 55 years old with Graves' ophthalmopathy. V is TRBV3-1 and J is TRBJ2-5, with D unresolved. The CDR3 DNA reads TGTGCCAGCAGCCACAATAGAGGACGGAACCAAGAGACCCAGTACTTC. Amino acids: CASSHNRGRNQETQYF.